The entry below gives a single TCR beta chain sequence along with its context. The same CDR3 also results from other DNA sequences found in this sample. This entry comes from a study of shared T cell receptors in the human thymus. Some clones are missing from TCRdb's copy, which holds only in-frame ones; the method was immunoSEQ multiplex PCR. The data hold 630,000 or so clones, with approximately 89% observed a single time. The germline gives CDR1 MDHEN, CDR2 SYDVKM. Trimming removed 3 bases at V and 0 bases at J, with 15 bases between. This CDR3 contains 18 residues. This sample was shared with a second study, whose subject was human thymus T cells.

The sequenced material came from thymocytes. This clonotype was obtained from a boy in the first two years of life with a congenital heart defect. The genes are TRBV28 and TRBJ1-6; no clear D gene. CDR3 nucleotide sequence: TGTGCCAGCAGTTTTGCCCAGCGAAAGAGCTCCTATAATTCACCCCTCCACTTT. This encodes CASSFAQRKSSYNSPLHF.